The entry below gives a single TCR beta chain sequence along with its context. What it binds is not known. These data originate in a study of CD4+ T cells in melanoma. Whole-study results and caveats: Diverse differentiation states were reported for melanoma neoantigen-specific CD4+ T cells. CD8+ T cell, macrophage and B cell function reportedly correlated with neoantigen-specific CD4+ T cells.

The CDR3 has 13 residues. CDR1 is MDHEN, CDR2 SYDVKM, per germline. V lost 5 bases to trimming and J lost 2 bases, with 10 bases between them. The data were produced by immunoSEQ multiplex PCR, yet TCRdb's version contains in-frame clones alone and is incomplete. The table records some 110,000 clones, 80% to 95% of them present only once. The receptor was isolated from a human donor with melanoma. The specimen was peripheral blood. The chain is built from TRBV28 and TRBJ2-7, with D tentatively TRBD1 (6 bases). CDR3 in amino acids: CASSKGETYEQYF. In nucleotides, the CDR3 is TGTGCCAGCAGTAAGGGGGAGACCTACGAGCAGTACTTC.